These 17 T cell receptor beta chains share one sample of origin, sequenced in a study of blood T cells in healthy people across ages. Through a sample-barcoded 5' primer and a J-beta primer mix, a second PCR was run for about 6 to 11 cycles. TCRdb processed the 5' RACE reads anew with MiXCR; each CDR3 protein has one entry. The sample lists around 1,500,000 distinct CDR3 sequences, around 39% seen once, with roughly 7.9% in the top ten. Sample: blood. All receptors derive from a woman aged 18-30 years in good health.

The rearrangement joins TRBV12-3 or TRBV12-4 to TRBJ2-1, with D possibly matching TRBD2 (7 bases). The CDR3 is 21 amino acids. With 2 bases removed from V and 8 bases from J, the gap between germline ends came to 34 bases. CDR3 in DNA: TGTGCCAGCAGTTTAAGGGGGTTTTGGGAGGGACGGACGGCTCCTAGGGATGAGCAGTTCTTC. This gives the protein CASSLRGFWEGRTAPRDEQFF.

The chain joins TRBV15 to TRBJ1-1, with 9 bases that match TRBD1. V gave up 0 bases and J gave up 2 bases; unmatched junction bases: 7. The CDR3 has 17 amino acids. Germline CDR1 LNHNV, CDR2 YYDKDF (reference sequence). The CDR3 nucleotides read TGTGCCACCAGCAGAGAAAACAGGGGGCAGGGAAACACTGAAGCTTTCTTT. Translation gives CATSRENRGQGNTEAFF.

The chain employs TRBV14 and TRBJ2-4; D not resolved. The assigned J gene may be wrong: the sequence end matches TRBJ2-7 better. Germline V CDR1 and CDR2: SGHDN, FVKESK. The CDR3 contains 14 residues. CDR3: CASSQATTYYEQYF. The DNA of the CDR3 is TGTGCCAGCAGCCAAGCTACCACTTATTACGAGCAGTACTTC.

This clonotype was counted only a few times. This chain joins TRBV29-1 and TRBJ1-4, with D maybe TRBD1 (6 bases). CDR1 and CDR2 (germline): SQVTM, ANQGSEA. The CDR3 totals 13 residues. With 7 bases removed from V and 2 bases from J, the gap between germline ends came to 11 bases. The CDR3 spells CSATGSTNEKLFF. Here the CDR3 DNA reads TGCAGCGCCACAGGGTCTACTAATGAAAAACTGTTTTTT.

The chain joins TRBV25-1 to TRBJ2-7; no clear D gene. The CDR3 covers 14 residues. CDR1 and CDR2 from the germline V gene are MGHDK and SYGVNS. The germline V and J ends were trimmed by 1 base and 2 bases, with 9 bases remaining between them. The chain's CDR3 is CASSESPGAYEQYF. The CDR3 DNA sequence: TGTGCCAGCAGTGAATCCCCAGGAGCCTACGAGCAGTACTTC.

The gene calls are TRBV7-9 and TRBJ1-2, with 9 bases identical to TRBD1. The J segment lost 6 bases and the V segment lost 1 base, leaving 12 bases of the junction unmatched. The germline V gene has CDR1 SEHNR and CDR2 FQNEAQ (reference sequence). The CDR3 extends over 17 amino acids. The DNA of the CDR3 is TGTGCCAGCAGCTTAGGTGTAATGGGACAGGGTCGTAATGGCTACACCTTC. This encodes CASSLGVMGQGRNGYTF.

The J gene is TRBJ1-2, the V gene TRBV6-2 or TRBV6-3; the D is unclear. Germline CDR1 and CDR2: MNHEY and SVGEGT. The CDR3 consists of 16 residues. V was clipped by 6 bases and J by 3 bases, with 20 bases between them. The CDR3 coding sequence is TGTGCCAGCAGCTCCCCGTTCGGGGTCCGACACTATGGCTACACCTTC. This translates into CASSSPFGVRHYGYTF.

This sequence joins TRBV2 and TRBJ1-1, with 9 bases fitting TRBD1. V lost 5 bases, J lost 10 bases, and 8 bases stayed unmatched. CDR1 SNHLY and CDR2 FYNNEI come from the germline V gene. The CDR3 loop spans 13 amino acids. The CDR3 loop is CASSPGQGTGAFF. CDR3 coding DNA: TGTGCCAGCAGTCCGGGACAGGGAACGGGAGCTTTCTTT.

V usage is TRBV29-1 and J usage is TRBJ2-1, with 10 positions matching TRBD2. Trimming cost V 4 bases and J 9 bases; bases outside gene matches: 9. In germline, CDR1 is SQVTM, CDR2 ANQGSEA. The CDR3 spans 14 residues. CDR3 DNA sequence: TGCAGCGTTGTCAAAGCGGGGGGGGACAGTGAGCAGTTCTTC. Translation: CSVVKAGGDSEQFF.

The chain recombines TRBV6-2 or TRBV6-3 with TRBJ2-3, with 7 nucleotides matching TRBD2. The length of the CDR3 is 15 residues. V gave up 7 bases and J gave up 2 bases; unmatched junction bases: 9. In germline, CDR1 is MNHEY, CDR2 SVGEGT. CDR3 sequence (DNA): TGTGCCAGCACCACCTCCGGGGGGTTCACAGATACGCAGTATTTT. Translated, it gives CASTTSGGFTDTQYF.

J is TRBJ2-3 and V is TRBV5-1; 13 bases align to TRBD2. CDR3 length equals 18 residues. CDR1 and CDR2 from the germline V gene are SGHRS and YFSETQ. V lost 5 bases and J lost 3; bases outside the gene matches: 12. CDR3 loop: CASRGGLAGAPVTDTQYF. The CDR3 DNA follows: TGCGCCAGCAGGGGCGGACTAGCGGGGGCCCCGGTGACAGATACGCAGTATTTT.

This clonotype has a count of ten or more. The chain carries TRBV20-1 and TRBJ1-6; D is unresolved. In germline, CDR1 is DFQATT, CDR2 SNEGSKA (reference sequence). The CDR3 totals 13 residues. The germline V and J ends were trimmed by 1 base and 6 bases, with 7 bases remaining between them. The CDR3 bases are TGCAGTGCTAGAGGGTGGGGTAATTCACCCCTCCACTTT. Protein sequence: CSARGWGNSPLHF.

The chain links TRBV11-2 to TRBJ2-3; 7 bases align to TRBD2. Germline trimming cut 5 bases from V and 0 bases from J; bases unmatched to any gene: 14. Per germline, CDR1 SGHAT and CDR2 FQNNGV. This CDR3 region has 18 residues. The CDR3 loop reads CASSPTPTSRSSTDTQYF. The DNA of the CDR3 is TGTGCCAGCAGCCCGACCCCGACTAGCCGGTCAAGCACAGATACGCAGTATTTT. The entire variable domain, with the rest obtained from reference TRBV11-2 and TRBJ2-3, is as follows: EAGVAQSPRYKIIEKRQSVAFWCNPISGHATLYWYQQILGQGPKLLIQFQNNGVVDDSQLPKDRFSAERLKGVDSTLKIQPAKLEDSAVYLCASSPTPTSRSSTDTQYFGPGTRLTVL.

This clonotype has ten or more counts. The V call is TRBV4-1, the J call TRBJ2-7; TRBD2 is a possible D gene (6 bases). The CDR3 totals 17 residues. V was clipped by 3 bases and J by 3 bases, with 21 bases between them. The germline V gene has CDR1 MGHRA and CDR2 YSYEKL. The CDR3 DNA sequence: TGCGCCAGCAGCCAGGCCTTCGGGGGACCCCTCTTCTACGAGCAGTACTTC. Protein: CASSQAFGGPLFYEQYF.

The chain uses TRBV12-3 or TRBV12-4 and TRBJ2-3; D is possibly TRBD1 or TRBD2 (6 bases each). The V end lost 11 bases, the J end lost 2 bases, and 20 bases lay between the germline ends. The CDR3 has 15 amino acids. The CDR3 reads CADRRGPADTDTQYF. In nucleotides, the CDR3 is TGTGCCGACAGGAGGGGTCCGGCTGACACAGATACGCAGTATTTT.

The chain recombines TRBV21-1 with TRBJ2-1; the DNA was not compared with TRBD2, the D call given in the table. TRBV21-1 is labeled a pseudogene. CDR3 size: 11 residues. The CDR3 sequence: CASGPRETQFF. The CDR3 DNA is TGTGCCAGCGGTCCTAGGGAGACCCAGTTCTTC.

This chain joins TRBV4-2 and TRBJ2-7; D perhaps matches TRBD2 (6 bases). Between the trimmed V and J ends, which lost 0 bases and 4 bases, there was a span of 19 bases. CDR3 length equals 17 residues. Germline-derived CDR1 and CDR2 are LGHNA and YNFKEQ. DNA of the CDR3: TGTGCCAGCAGCCAAGACCGTTATAGCGGAGTTCTTTACGAGCAGTACTTC. Its translation: CASSQDRYSGVLYEQYF.